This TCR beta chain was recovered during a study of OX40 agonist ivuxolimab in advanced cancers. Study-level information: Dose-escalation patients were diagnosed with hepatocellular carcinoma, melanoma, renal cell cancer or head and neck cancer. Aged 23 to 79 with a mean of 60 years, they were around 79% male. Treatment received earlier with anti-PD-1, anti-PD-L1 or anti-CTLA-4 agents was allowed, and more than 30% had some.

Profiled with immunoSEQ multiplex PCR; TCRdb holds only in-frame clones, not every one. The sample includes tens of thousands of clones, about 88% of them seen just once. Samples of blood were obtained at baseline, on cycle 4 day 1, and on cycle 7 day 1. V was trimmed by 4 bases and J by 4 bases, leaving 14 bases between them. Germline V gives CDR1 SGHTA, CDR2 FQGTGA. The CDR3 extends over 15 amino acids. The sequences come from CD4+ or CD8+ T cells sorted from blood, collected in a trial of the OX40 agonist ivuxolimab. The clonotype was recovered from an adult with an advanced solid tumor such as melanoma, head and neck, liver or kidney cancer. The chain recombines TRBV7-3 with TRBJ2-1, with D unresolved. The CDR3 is CASSSMGMGYNEQFF. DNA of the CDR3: TGTGCCAGCAGCTCCATGGGGATGGGATACAATGAGCAGTTCTTC.